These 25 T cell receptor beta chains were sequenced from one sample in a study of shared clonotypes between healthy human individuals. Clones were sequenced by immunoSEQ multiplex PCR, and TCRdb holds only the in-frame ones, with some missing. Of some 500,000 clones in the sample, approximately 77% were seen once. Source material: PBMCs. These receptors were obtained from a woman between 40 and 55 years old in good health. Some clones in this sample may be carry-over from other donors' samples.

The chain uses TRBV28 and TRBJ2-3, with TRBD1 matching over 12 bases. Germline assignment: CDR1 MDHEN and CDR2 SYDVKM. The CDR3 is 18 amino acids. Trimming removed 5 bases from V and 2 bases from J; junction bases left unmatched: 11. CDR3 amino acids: CASSARDRGRFTTDTQYF. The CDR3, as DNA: TGTGCCAGCAGTGCAAGGGACAGGGGGCGATTTACCACAGATACGCAGTATTTT.

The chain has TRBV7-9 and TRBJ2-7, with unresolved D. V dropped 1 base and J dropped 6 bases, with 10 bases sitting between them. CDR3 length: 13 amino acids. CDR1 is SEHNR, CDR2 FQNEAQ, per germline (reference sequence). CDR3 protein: CASSLGAPFEQYF. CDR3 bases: TGTGCCAGCAGCTTAGGGGCCCCCTTCGAGCAGTACTTC.

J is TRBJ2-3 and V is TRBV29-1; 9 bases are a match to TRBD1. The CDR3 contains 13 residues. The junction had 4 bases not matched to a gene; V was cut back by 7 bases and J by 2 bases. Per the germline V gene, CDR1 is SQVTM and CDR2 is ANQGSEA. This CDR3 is CSAGQGNTDTQYF. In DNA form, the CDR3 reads TGCAGCGCTGGACAGGGGAACACAGATACGCAGTATTTT.

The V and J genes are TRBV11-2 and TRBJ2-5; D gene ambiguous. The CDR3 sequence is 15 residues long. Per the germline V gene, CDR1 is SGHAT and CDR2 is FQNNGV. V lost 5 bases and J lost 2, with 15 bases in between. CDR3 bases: TGTGCCAGCAGCCCCTCCTCAGCCGGGCAAGAGACCCAGTACTTC. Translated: CASSPSSAGQETQYF.

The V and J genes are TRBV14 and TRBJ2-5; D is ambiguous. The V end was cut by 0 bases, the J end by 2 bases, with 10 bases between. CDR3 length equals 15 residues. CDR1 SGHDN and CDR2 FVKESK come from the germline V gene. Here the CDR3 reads CASSQDWPEQETQYF. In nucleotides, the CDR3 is TGTGCCAGCAGCCAAGATTGGCCAGAGCAAGAGACCCAGTACTTC. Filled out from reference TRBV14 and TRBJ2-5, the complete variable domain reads EAGVTQFPSHSVIEKGQTVTLRCDPISGHDNLYWYRRVMGKEIKFLLHFVKESKQDESGMPNNRFLAERTGGTYSTLKVQPAELEDSGVYFCASSQDWPEQETQYFGPGTRLLVL.

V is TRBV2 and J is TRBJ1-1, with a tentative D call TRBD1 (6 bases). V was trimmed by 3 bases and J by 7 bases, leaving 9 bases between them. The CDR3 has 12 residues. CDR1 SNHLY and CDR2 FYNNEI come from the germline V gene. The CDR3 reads CASSDQGLEAFF. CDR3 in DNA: TGTGCCAGCAGTGACCAGGGGCTTGAAGCTTTCTTT. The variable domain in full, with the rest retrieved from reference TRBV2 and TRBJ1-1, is EPEVTQTPSHQVTQMGQEVILRCVPISNHLYFYWYRQILGQKVEFLVSFYNNEISEKSEIFDDQFSVERPDGSNFTLKIRSTKLEDSAMYFCASSDQGLEAFFGQGTRLTVV.

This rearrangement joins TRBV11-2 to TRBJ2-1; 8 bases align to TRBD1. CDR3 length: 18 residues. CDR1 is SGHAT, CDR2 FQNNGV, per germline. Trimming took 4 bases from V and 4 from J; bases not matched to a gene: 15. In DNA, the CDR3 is TGTGCCAGCAGCTCCGGGACAGGTGCCCTTGTGGGTTACAATGAGCAGTTCTTC. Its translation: CASSSGTGALVGYNEQFF.

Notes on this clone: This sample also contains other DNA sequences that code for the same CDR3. The CDR3 sequence: CASSLAGGGNTEAFF. CDR3 coding DNA: TGTGCCAGCAGCTTAGCCGGGGGAGGGAACACTGAAGCTTTCTTT. V is TRBV7-8 and J is TRBJ1-1, with D maybe TRBD1 (5 bases). The CDR3 has 15 residues. Trimming took 0 bases from V and 1 from J, leaving 9 bases between them. CDR1 and CDR2 (germline): SGHVS, FQNEAQ.

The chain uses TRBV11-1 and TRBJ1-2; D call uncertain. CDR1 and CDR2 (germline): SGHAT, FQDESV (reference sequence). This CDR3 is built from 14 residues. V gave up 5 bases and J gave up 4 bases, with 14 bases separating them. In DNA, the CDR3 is TGTGCCAGCAGCCAATCGACGGGTCCCTATGGCTACACCTTC. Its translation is CASSQSTGPYGYTF. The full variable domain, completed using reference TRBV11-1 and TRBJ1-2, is EAEVAQSPRYKITEKSQAVAFWCDPISGHATLYWYRQILGQGPELLVQFQDESVVDDSQLPKDRFSAERLKGVDSTLKIQPAELGDSAMYLCASSQSTGPYGYTFGSGTRLTVV.

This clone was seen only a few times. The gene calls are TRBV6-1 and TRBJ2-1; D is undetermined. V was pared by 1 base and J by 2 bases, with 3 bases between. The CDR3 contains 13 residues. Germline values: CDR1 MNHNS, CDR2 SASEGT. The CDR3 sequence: CASSEGPYNEQFF. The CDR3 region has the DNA TGTGCCAGCAGTGAAGGGCCCTACAATGAGCAGTTCTTC.

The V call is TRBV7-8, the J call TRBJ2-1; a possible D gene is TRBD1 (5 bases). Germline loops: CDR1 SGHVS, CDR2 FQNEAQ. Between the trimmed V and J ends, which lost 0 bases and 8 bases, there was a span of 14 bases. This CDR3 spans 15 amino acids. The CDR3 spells CASSLAPRGGHEQFF. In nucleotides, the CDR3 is TGTGCCAGCAGCTTAGCGCCTAGGGGCGGCCATGAGCAGTTCTTC.

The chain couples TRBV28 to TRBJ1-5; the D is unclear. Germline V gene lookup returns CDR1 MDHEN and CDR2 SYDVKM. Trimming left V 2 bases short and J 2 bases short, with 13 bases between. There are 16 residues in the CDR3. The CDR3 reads CASSLSPFQGNQPQHF. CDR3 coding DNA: TGTGCCAGCAGTTTAAGCCCCTTCCAGGGCAATCAGCCCCAGCATTTT.

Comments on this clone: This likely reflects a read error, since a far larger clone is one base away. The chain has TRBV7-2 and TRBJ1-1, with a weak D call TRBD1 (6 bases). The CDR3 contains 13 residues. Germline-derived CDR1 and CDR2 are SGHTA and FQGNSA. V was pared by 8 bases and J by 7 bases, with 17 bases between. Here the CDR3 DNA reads TGTGCCAGCGGCTCCCTCGGGGGCGGTGAAGCTTTCTTT. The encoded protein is CASGSLGGGEAFF. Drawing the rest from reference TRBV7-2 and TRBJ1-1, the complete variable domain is GAGVSQSPSNKVTEKGKDVELRCDPISGHTALYWYRQSLGQGLEFLIYFQGNSAPDKSGLPSDRFSAERTGGSVSTLTIQRTQQEDSAVYLCASGSLGGGEAFFGQGTRLTVV.

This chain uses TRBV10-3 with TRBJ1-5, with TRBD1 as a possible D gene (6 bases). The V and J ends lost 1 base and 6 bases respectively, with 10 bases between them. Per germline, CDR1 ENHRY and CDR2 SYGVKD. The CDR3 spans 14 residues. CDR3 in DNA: TGTGCCATCAGTGAGTTGGCAGGGGTTCAGCCCCAGCATTTT. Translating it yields CAISELAGVQPQHF.

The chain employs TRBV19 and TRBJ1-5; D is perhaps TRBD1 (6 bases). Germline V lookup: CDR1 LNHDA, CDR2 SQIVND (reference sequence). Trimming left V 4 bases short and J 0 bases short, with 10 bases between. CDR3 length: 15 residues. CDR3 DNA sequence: TGTGCCAGTAGTACACAGGGTTATAGCAATCAGCCCCAGCATTTT. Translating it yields CASSTQGYSNQPQHF.

CDR3 in amino acids: CASSPSGSYEQYF. CDR3 sequence (DNA): TGTGCCAGCTCACCAAGCGGATCCTACGAGCAGTACTTC. The chain links TRBV18 to TRBJ2-7, with a tentative D call TRBD2 (5 bases). Germline CDR1 KGHSH, CDR2 LQKENI. The CDR3 extends over 13 amino acids. Trimming pared 2 bases from V and 1 base from J, leaving 6 bases between.

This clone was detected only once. The CDR3 nucleotides are TGTGCCAGCAGCAAGGAGCGGAGCCCCACAGATACGCAGTATTTT. Translated: CASSKERSPTDTQYF. V is TRBV21-1 and J is TRBJ2-3; the table's D call, TRBD2, was not checked against the DNA. TRBV21-1 is a listed pseudogene. The CDR3 runs 15 residues.

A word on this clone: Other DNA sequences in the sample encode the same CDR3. The CDR3 region has the DNA TGTGCCTGGAGTGTCCAGGGAGGGGAAAAACTGTTTTTT. This translates into CAWSVQGGEKLFF. The chain joins TRBV30 to TRBJ1-4, with TRBD1 as a possible D gene (5 bases). The CDR3 is 13 residues long. Trimming cost V 0 bases and J 8 bases, with 10 bases left between them. Germline V gene lookup returns CDR1 GTSNPN and CDR2 SVGIG (reference sequence).

The CDR3 region has the DNA TGTGCCAGCTCACAAGACAGGGGTTACAGGTTGGAGCAGTTCTTC. It codes for CASSQDRGYRLEQFF. The V call is TRBV18, the J call TRBJ2-1, with 8 bases fitting TRBD1. The trim removed 4 bases at V and 10 bases at J, leaving 12 bases unmatched. The CDR3 covers 15 residues. Germline V gives CDR1 KGHSH, CDR2 LQKENI.

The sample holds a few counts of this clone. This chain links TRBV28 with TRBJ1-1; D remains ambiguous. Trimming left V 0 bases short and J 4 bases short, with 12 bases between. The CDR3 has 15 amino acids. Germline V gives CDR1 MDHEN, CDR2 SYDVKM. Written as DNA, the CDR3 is TGTGCCAGCAGTTTATGGTCGAGGAGAGTCACTGAAGCTTTCTTT. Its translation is CASSLWSRRVTEAFF. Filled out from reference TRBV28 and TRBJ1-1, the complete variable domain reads DVKVTQSSRYLVKRTGEKVFLECVQDMDHENMFWYRQDPGLGLRLIYFSYDVKMKEKGDIPEGYSVSREKKERFSLILESASTNQTSMYLCASSLWSRRVTEAFFGQGTRLTVV.

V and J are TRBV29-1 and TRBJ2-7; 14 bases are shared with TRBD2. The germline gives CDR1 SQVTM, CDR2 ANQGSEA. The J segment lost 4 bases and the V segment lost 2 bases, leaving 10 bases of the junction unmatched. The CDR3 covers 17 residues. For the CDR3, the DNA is TGCAGCGTTGAACGGAAGTCCGGGACTAGCGGGAGTTACGAGCAGTACTTC. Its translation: CSVERKSGTSGSYEQYF.

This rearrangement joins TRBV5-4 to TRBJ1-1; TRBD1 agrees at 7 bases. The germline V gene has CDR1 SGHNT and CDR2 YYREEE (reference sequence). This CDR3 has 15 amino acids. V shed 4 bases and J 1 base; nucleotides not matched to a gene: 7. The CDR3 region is CASSRRQGTNTEAFF. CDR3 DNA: TGTGCCAGCAGCCGAAGACAGGGAACGAACACTGAAGCTTTCTTT.

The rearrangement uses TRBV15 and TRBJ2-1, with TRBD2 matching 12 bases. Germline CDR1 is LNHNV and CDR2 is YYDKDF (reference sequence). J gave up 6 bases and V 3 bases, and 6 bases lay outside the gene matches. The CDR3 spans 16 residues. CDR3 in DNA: TGTGCCACCAGCAGGAACCTAGCGGGAGGGGGCAATGAGCAGTTCTTC. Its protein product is CATSRNLAGGGNEQFF.

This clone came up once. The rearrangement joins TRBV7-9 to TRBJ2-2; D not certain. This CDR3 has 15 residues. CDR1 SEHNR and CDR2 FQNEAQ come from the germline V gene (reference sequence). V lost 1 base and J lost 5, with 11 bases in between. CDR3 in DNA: TGTGCCAGCAGCTTAGTGGGGATAGGTACCGGGGAGCTGTTTTTT. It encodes CASSLVGIGTGELFF.

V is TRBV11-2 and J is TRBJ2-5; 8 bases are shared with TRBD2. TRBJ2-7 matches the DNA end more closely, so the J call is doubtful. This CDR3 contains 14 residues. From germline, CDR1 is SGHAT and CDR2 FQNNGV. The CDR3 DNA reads TGTGCCAGCAGCCTTAGCGGGACAAACTACGAGCAGTACTTC. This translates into CASSLSGTNYEQYF.